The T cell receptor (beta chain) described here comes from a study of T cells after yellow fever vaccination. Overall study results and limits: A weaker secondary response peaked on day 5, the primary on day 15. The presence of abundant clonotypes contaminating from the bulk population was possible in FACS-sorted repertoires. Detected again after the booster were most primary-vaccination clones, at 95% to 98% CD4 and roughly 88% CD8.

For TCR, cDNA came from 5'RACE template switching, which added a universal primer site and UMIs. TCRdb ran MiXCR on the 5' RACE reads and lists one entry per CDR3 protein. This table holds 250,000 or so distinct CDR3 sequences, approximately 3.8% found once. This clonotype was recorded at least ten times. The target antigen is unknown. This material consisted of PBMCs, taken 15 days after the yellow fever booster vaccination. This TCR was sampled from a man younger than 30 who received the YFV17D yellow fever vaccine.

CDR3 DNA sequence: TGTGCCAGCAGCTTGAACTTCGGGGGGACCAAAAACATTCAGTACTTC. It is translated as CASSLNFGGTKNIQYF. The chain joins TRBV7-9 to TRBJ2-4, with TRBD2 matching 7 bases. Germline V gene lookup returns CDR1 SEHNR and CDR2 FQNEAQ (reference sequence). V lost 3 bases, J lost 2 bases, and 7 bases stayed unmatched. The CDR3 is made up of 16 amino acids.